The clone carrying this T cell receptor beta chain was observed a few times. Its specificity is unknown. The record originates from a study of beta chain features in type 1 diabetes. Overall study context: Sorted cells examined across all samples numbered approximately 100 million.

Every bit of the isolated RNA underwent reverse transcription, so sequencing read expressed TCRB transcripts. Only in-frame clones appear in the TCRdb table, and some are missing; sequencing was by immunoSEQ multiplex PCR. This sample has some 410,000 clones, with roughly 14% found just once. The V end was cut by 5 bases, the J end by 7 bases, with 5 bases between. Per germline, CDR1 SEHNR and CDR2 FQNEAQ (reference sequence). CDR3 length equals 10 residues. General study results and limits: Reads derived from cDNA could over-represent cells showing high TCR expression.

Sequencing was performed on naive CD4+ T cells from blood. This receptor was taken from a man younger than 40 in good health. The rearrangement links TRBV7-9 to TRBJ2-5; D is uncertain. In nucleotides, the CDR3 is TGTGCCAGCAGCCTCCGGACCCAGTACTTC. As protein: CASSLRTQYF.